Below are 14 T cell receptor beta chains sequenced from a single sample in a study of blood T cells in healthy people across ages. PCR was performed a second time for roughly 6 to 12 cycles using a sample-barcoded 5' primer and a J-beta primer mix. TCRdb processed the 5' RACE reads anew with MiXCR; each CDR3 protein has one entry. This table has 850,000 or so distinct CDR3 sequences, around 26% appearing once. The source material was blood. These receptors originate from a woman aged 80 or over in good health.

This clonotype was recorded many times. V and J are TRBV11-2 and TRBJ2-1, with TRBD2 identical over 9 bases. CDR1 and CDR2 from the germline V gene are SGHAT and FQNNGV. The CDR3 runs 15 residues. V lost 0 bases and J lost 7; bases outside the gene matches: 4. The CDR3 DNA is TGTGCCAGCAGCTTAGATGCGGGGGGGCATAATGAGCAGTTCTTC. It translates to CASSLDAGGHNEQFF. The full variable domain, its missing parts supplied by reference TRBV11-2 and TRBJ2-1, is EAGVAQSPRYKIIEKRQSVAFWCNPISGHATLYWYQQILGQGPKLLIQFQNNGVVDDSQLPKDRFSAERLKGVDSTLKIQPAKLEDSAVYLCASSLDAGGHNEQFFGPGTRLTVL.

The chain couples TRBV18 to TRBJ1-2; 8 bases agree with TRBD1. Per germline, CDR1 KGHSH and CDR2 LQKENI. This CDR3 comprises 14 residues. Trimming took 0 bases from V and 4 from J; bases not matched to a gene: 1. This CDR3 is CASSPPGTGYGYTF. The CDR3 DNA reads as TGTGCCAGCTCACCACCCGGGACAGGCTATGGCTACACCTTC.

This CDR3 is CASSPEDNQPQHF. The CDR3 DNA sequence: TGTGCCAGCTCACCGGAGGATAATCAGCCCCAGCATTTT. The rearrangement uses TRBV18 and TRBJ1-5, with D uncertain. The CDR3 length is 13 residues. CDR1 is KGHSH, CDR2 LQKENI, per germline. The V end was cut by 3 bases, the J end by 4 bases, with 7 bases between.

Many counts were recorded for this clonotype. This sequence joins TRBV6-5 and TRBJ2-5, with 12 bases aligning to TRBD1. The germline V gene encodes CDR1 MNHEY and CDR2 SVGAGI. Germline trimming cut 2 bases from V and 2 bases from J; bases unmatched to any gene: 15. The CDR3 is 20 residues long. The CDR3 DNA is TGTGCCAGCAGTTACCAACCCGGGACAGGGGGCGCTGAGCTTCAAGAGACCCAGTACTTC. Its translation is CASSYQPGTGGAELQETQYF.

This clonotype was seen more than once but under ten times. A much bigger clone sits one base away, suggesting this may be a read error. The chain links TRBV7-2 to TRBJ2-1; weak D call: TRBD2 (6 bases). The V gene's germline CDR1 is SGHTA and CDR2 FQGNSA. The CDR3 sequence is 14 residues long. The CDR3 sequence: CASSFRWTNNERFF. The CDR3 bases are TGTGCCAGCAGCTTTCGGTGGACTAACAATGAGCGGTTCTTC.

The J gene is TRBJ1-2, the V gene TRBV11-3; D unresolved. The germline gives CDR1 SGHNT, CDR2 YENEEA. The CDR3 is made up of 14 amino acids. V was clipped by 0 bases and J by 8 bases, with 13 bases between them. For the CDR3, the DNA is TGTGCCAGCAGCTTAGACTATAGGAAGGAGGGCTACACCTTC. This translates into CASSLDYRKEGYTF.

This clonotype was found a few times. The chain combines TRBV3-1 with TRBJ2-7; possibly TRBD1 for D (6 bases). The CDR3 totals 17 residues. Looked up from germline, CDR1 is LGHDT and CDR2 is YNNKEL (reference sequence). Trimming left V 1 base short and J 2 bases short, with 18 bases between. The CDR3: CASSQGTAPQSTYEQYF. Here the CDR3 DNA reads TGTGCCAGCAGCCAAGGGACAGCGCCTCAATCTACCTACGAGCAGTACTTC.

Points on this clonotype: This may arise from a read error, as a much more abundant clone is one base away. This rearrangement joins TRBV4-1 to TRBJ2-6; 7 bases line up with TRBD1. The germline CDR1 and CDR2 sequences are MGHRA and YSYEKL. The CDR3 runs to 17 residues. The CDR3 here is CASSQGTVFSGANVPTF. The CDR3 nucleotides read TGCGCCAGCAGCCAGGGGACAGTATTCTCTGGGGCCAACGTCCCGACTTTC.

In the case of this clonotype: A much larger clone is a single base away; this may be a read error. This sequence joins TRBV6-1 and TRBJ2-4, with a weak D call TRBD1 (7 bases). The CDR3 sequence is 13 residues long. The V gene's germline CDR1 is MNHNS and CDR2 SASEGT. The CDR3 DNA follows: TGTGCCAGCAGGAGGGGGCGGGGAGAGACCCAGTGCTTC. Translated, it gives CASRRGRGETQCF.

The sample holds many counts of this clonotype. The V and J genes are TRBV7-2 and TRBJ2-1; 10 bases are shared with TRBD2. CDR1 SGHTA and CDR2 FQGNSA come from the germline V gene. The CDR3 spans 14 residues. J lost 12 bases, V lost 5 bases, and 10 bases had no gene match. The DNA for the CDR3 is TGTGCCAGCAGCCCGGGACTAGCGAGTAGGGCGCAGTTCTTC. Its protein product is CASSPGLASRAQFF. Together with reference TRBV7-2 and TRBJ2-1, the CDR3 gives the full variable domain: GAGVSQSPSNKVTEKGKDVELRCDPISGHTALYWYRQSLGQGLEFLIYFQGNSAPDKSGLPSDRFSAERTGGSVSTLTIQRTQQEDSAVYLCASSPGLASRAQFFGPGTRLTVL.

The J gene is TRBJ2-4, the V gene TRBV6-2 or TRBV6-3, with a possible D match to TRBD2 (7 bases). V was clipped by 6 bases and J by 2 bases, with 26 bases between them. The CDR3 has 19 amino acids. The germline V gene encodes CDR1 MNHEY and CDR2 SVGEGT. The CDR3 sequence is CASSLSGGRLVKTKNIQYF. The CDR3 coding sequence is TGTGCCAGCAGCCTATCCGGGGGGCGCTTGGTAAAAACCAAAAACATTCAGTACTTC.

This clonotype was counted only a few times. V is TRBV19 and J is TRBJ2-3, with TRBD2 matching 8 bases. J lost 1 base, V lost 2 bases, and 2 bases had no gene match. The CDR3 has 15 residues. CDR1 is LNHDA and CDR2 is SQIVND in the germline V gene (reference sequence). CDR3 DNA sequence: TGTGCCAGTAGTATAACTAGCGGACGCACAGATACGCAGTATTTT. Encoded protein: CASSITSGRTDTQYF. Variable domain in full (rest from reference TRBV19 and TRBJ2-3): DGGITQSPKYLFRKEGQNVTLSCEQNLNHDAMYWYRQDPGQGLRLIYYSQIVNDFQKGDIAEGYSVSREKKESFPLTVTSAQKNPTAFYLCASSITSGRTDTQYFGPGTRLTVL.

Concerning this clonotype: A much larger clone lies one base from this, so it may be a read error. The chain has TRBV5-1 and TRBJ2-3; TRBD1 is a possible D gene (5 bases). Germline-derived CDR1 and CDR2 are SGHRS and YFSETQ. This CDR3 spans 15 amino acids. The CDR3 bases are TGCGCCGGCAGCTCCCGACAGATTAGCACAGATACGCAGTATTTT. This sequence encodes CAGSSRQISTDTQYF.

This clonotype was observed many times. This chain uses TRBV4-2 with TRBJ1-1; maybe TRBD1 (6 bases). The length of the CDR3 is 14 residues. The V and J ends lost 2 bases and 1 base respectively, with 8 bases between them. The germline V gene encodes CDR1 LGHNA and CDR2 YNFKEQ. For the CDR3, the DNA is TGTGCCAGCAGCCAACCACAGGGGAACACTGAAGCTTTCTTT. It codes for CASSQPQGNTEAFF.